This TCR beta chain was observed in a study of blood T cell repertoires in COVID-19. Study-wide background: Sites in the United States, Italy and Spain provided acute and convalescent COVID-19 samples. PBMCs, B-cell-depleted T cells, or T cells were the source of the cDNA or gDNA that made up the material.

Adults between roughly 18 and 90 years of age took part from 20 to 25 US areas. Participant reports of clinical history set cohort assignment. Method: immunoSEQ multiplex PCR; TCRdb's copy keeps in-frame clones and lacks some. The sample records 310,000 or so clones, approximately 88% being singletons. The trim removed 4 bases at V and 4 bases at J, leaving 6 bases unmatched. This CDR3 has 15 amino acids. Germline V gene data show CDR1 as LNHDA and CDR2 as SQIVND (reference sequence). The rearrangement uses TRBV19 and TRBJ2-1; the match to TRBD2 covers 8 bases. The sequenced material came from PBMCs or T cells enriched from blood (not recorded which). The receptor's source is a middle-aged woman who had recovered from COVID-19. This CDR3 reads CASSTSGSSYNEQFF. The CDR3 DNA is TGTGCCAGTAGTACCAGCGGGAGCTCTTACAATGAGCAGTTCTTC. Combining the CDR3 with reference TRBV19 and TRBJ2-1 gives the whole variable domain DGGITQSPKYLFRKEGQNVTLSCEQNLNHDAMYWYRQDPGQGLRLIYYSQIVNDFQKGDIAEGYSVSREKKESFPLTVTSAQKNPTAFYLCASSTSGSSYNEQFFGPGTRLTVL.